This passage covers 11 T cell receptor beta chains from one sample sequenced in a study of cytomegalovirus exposure and HLA in healthy donors (dated by TCRdb to the late 2010s). Libraries were built with the immunoSEQ multiplex PCR assay. The multiplex PCR relied on a mix of 60 forward primers for TCR Vbeta segments and 13 reverse primers for TCR Jbeta segments. Held by TCRdb, this immuneACCESS table contains in-frame sequences only and omits some clones. Under half of the omission traces to an unresolved V gene where checked; the cause of the rest is unknown. The sample yields approximately 120,000 clones; under 12% were counted once. 4.6% of the sample rests with the top ten. Specimen: PBMCs. The origin of the receptors is a woman aged 18-29 years in good health and CMV-seropositive.

The chain combines TRBV7-2 with TRBJ1-2; unclear D gene. The CDR3 runs 14 residues. Germline values: CDR1 SGHTA, CDR2 FQGNSA. The V and J ends lost 4 bases and 5 bases respectively, with 14 bases between them. CDR3 in amino acids: CASSSGGKGYGYTF. The CDR3 DNA is TGTGCCAGCAGCTCTGGAGGAAAAGGTTATGGCTACACCTTC.

In this sample, this clone turned up a few times. The V call is TRBV13, the J call TRBJ1-1; possible D gene TRBD1, 6 bases. The length of the CDR3 is 17 residues. Germline V CDR1 and CDR2: PRHDT, FYEKMQ (reference sequence). V was cut by 5 bases and J by 0 bases, with 19 bases left in between. The CDR3 reads CASSRGAGGAMNTEAFF. The DNA for the CDR3 is TGTGCCAGCAGCCGGGGGGCCGGGGGTGCCATGAACACTGAAGCTTTCTTT.

This clone turned up a few times. The genes are TRBV7-9 and TRBJ2-1; the match to TRBD1 covers 9 bases. V was clipped by 6 bases and J by 7 bases; unmatched bases: 4. The CDR3 is 13 amino acids. CDR1 and CDR2 from the germline V gene are SEHNR and FQNEAQ (reference sequence). In DNA, the CDR3 is TGTGCCAGCAGACAGGGGGCGGGTAATGAGCAGTTCTTC. This sequence encodes CASRQGAGNEQFF.

The chain joins TRBV6-6 to TRBJ2-5; D is unclear. Germline-derived CDR1 and CDR2 are MNHNY and SVGAGI (reference sequence). Trimming cost V 0 bases and J 5 bases, with 4 bases left between them. The CDR3 contains 12 residues. The CDR3: CASSYSRETQYF. In nucleotides, the CDR3 is TGTGCCAGCAGTTACTCGAGGGAGACCCAGTACTTC.

This clone has more than one count but fewer than ten. The gene calls are TRBV5-1 and TRBJ2-1; D is perhaps TRBD2 (5 bases). Per the germline V gene, CDR1 is SGHRS and CDR2 is YFSETQ. The CDR3 contains 16 residues. V lost 1 base and J 5 bases, leaving 16 bases between the germline ends. The CDR3 DNA sequence: TGCGCCAGCAGCTTGTACTCAGTCGGCGGGCACAATGAGCAGTTCTTC. It specifies CASSLYSVGGHNEQFF.

The V and J genes are TRBV6-5 and TRBJ1-3, with no clear D. Germline CDR1 and CDR2: MNHEY and SVGAGI. The CDR3 has 14 amino acids. V shed 6 bases and J shed 2 bases, with 11 bases lying between them. The CDR3, as DNA: TGTGCCAGCAGCCGCCTCGGGGCTGGAAACACCATATATTTT. Protein: CASSRLGAGNTIYF.

This clone has more than one count but fewer than ten. The CDR3, as DNA: TGTGCCAGCAGGGGACTAGCGGGAGTCAATGAGCAGTTCTTC. The encoded protein is CASRGLAGVNEQFF. V is TRBV6-1 and J is TRBJ2-1, with 14 nucleotides matching TRBD2. With V trimmed by 6 bases and J by 6 bases, 1 base remained unmatched. The germline gives CDR1 MNHNS, CDR2 SASEGT. This CDR3 region has 14 residues.

This clone turned up a few times. The rearrangement joins TRBV2 to TRBJ1-2; D is perhaps TRBD1 (5 bases). Germline CDR1 SNHLY, CDR2 FYNNEI. Trimming pared 8 bases from V and 2 bases from J, leaving 12 bases between. CDR3 length equals 13 residues. For the CDR3, the DNA is TGTGCCAGCCGCAGGGAATCCAACTATGGCTACACCTTC. Translated: CASRRESNYGYTF.

This clone was observed a handful of times. The rearrangement links TRBV27 to TRBJ1-2; D ambiguous. V was trimmed by 5 bases and J by 3 bases, leaving 10 bases between them. This CDR3 is 13 amino acids long. CDR1 MNHEY and CDR2 SMNVEV come from the germline V gene (reference sequence). For the CDR3, the DNA is TGTGCCAGCAGTGGTACAGAGCACTATGGCTACACCTTC. Its protein product is CASSGTEHYGYTF.

This clone was counted between two and nine times. V gene TRBV13 combines with J gene TRBJ2-7, with TRBD2 matching over 11 bases. From germline, CDR1 is PRHDT and CDR2 FYEKMQ (reference sequence). The V gene end was trimmed by 1 base and the J gene end by 5 bases; junction bases not matched to a gene: 1. CDR3 length: 14 residues. CDR3 DNA: TGTGCCAGCAGCTTAGAACTAGCGGGAGACGAGCAGTACTTC. Protein product: CASSLELAGDEQYF.

There are a few counts of this clone. The rearrangement joins TRBV28 to TRBJ2-1; 10 nucleotides align to TRBD1. V lost 3 bases and J lost 10; bases outside the gene matches: 0. The CDR3 covers 12 residues. Germline CDR1 is MDHEN and CDR2 is SYDVKM. CDR3 coding DNA: TGTGCCAGCAGTTTGGGACAGGGGGAGCAGTTCTTC. This codes for CASSLGQGEQFF.